This TCR beta chain was captured in a study of T-cell reconstitution after alpha-beta-depleted transplantation in children. Germline CDR1 KGHDR, CDR2 SFDVKD. The V and J ends lost 3 bases and 3 bases respectively, with 5 bases between them. The CDR3 runs to 13 residues. Preparing the TCRbeta library involved the use of unique molecular identifiers. In TCRdb, the PCR reads were re-called with MiXCR into one record per CDR3 protein. The sample gives 500,000 to 600,000 distinct CDR3 sequences, roughly 33% of which show up once; under 3% is in the top ten. The TCR was taken from a human donor who donated a stem cell graft to a child with aplastic anemia. V usage is TRBV24-1 and J usage is TRBJ2-1; D is uncertain. The sequences come from PBMCs from the stem cell graft donor, collected from the stem cell graft. CDR3 loop: CATSDPGYNEQFF. The CDR3 nucleotides read TGTGCCACCAGTGATCCGGGCTACAATGAGCAGTTCTTC.